This passage covers 31 T cell receptor beta chains from one sample sequenced in a study of Ad26.COV2.S vaccination and SARS-CoV-2 variants. Assay used: immunoSEQ multiplex PCR; TCRdb lists only in-frame clones, some missing. In the table there are hundreds of thousands of clones, about 91% of which are singletons. Here the sequenced sample was peripheral blood, taken after recovery from COVID-19. The receptors were gathered from a human donor who had recovered from COVID-19.

V gene TRBV6-5 combines with J gene TRBJ2-1; D remains unclear. This CDR3 spans 13 amino acids. CDR1 is MNHEY and CDR2 is SVGAGI in the germline V gene. Trimming pared 6 bases from V and 9 bases from J, leaving 15 bases between. CDR3 loop: CASRAPKRSEQFF. The DNA of the CDR3 is TGTGCCAGCAGAGCTCCCAAGCGAAGTGAGCAGTTCTTC.

The V and J genes are TRBV12-3 or TRBV12-4 and TRBJ1-3; D is undetermined. The CDR3 extends over 11 amino acids. The germline V and J ends were trimmed by 3 bases and 8 bases, with 5 bases remaining between them. For the CDR3, the DNA is TGTGCCAGCAGTTTTGGGGACACCATATATTTT. Translation: CASSFGDTIYF.

This clone has just one count. The V and J genes are TRBV2 and TRBJ1-4, with D unclear. CDR3 length equals 15 residues. The germline V gene encodes CDR1 SNHLY and CDR2 FYNNEI. The V end lost 7 bases, the J end lost 9 bases, and 21 bases lay between the germline ends. CDR3 nucleotides: TGTGCCAGCACGCGAACTGCCCAGGAAGGGCAAAAACTGTTTTTT. As protein: CASTRTAQEGQKLFF.

CDR3 sequence: CASSAIRARTSGGELFF. CDR3 DNA sequence: TGTGCCAGCAGCGCTATTAGGGCCCGGACCTCAGGCGGGGAGCTGTTTTTT. This chain joins TRBV7-6 and TRBJ2-2, with D uncertain. Germline V gene lookup returns CDR1 SGHVS and CDR2 FNYEAQ. Trimming removed 5 bases at V and 7 bases at J, with 23 bases between. The CDR3 consists of 17 residues.

This clone was seen just once. The rearrangement uses TRBV12-5 and TRBJ2-3; D perhaps matches TRBD1 (5 bases). The CDR3 covers 13 residues. CDR1 is LGHNT, CDR2 FRNRAP, per germline. The CDR3 loop is CASRVGGTDTQYF. In DNA, the CDR3 is TGTGCATCCCGAGTAGGGGGCACAGATACGCAGTATTTT.

The V gene is TRBV7-9, the J gene TRBJ2-3; 8 positions match TRBD1. Per germline, CDR1 SEHNR and CDR2 FQNEAQ (reference sequence). The CDR3 loop spans 16 amino acids. Losses at the gene ends were 5 bases for V and 3 bases for J; bases not matched to a gene: 10. CDR3 DNA: TGTGCCAGCAGCGCACCCGGGACAGGTGTGACAGATACGCAGTATTTT. Amino acids: CASSAPGTGVTDTQYF.

On this clone: Different DNA sequences within this sample yield the same CDR3. The V call is TRBV15, the J call TRBJ2-7; 7 nucleotides agree with TRBD1. CDR1 and CDR2 from the germline V gene are LNHNV and YYDKDF (reference sequence). The CDR3 extends over 13 amino acids. V lost 5 bases to trimming and J lost 0 bases; unmatched junction nucleotides: 1. The CDR3 sequence: CATSRDSSYEQYF. CDR3 sequence (DNA): TGTGCCACCAGCCGGGACAGCTCCTACGAGCAGTACTTC.

The V call is TRBV7-8, the J call TRBJ2-7, with 8 bases aligning to TRBD1. Germline values: CDR1 SGHVS, CDR2 FQNEAQ. The length of the CDR3 is 14 residues. With V trimmed by 5 bases and J by 4 bases, 7 bases remained unmatched. Here the CDR3 reads CASSRGQGLYEQYF. For the CDR3, the DNA is TGTGCCAGCAGCCGCGGACAGGGACTTTACGAGCAGTACTTC. Complete variable domain (other parts from reference TRBV7-8 and TRBJ2-7): GAGVSQSPRYKVAKRGQDVALRCDPISGHVSLFWYQQALGQGPEFLTYFQNEAQLDKSGLPSDRFFAERPEGSVSTLKIQRTQQEDSAVYLCASSRGQGLYEQYFGPGTRLTVT.

This chain joins TRBV19 and TRBJ1-1, with no clear D. Trimming left V 7 bases short and J 2 bases short, with 11 bases between. This CDR3 is built from 13 residues. Germline CDR1 is LNHDA and CDR2 is SQIVND (reference sequence). The CDR3 coding sequence is TGTGCCAGTATTGGGCCCTTTAACACTGAAGCTTTCTTT. It is translated as CASIGPFNTEAFF.

V and J are TRBV2 and TRBJ1-4; TRBD1 agrees at 7 bases. The CDR3 is made up of 12 amino acids. Looked up from germline, CDR1 is SNHLY and CDR2 is FYNNEI. V was clipped by 9 bases and J by 5 bases; unmatched bases: 3. CDR3 loop: CARGQRNEKLFF. As DNA, the CDR3 is TGTGCCAGGGGACAGCGGAATGAAAAACTGTTTTTT.

This sequence joins TRBV27 and TRBJ2-1, with D uncertain. Trimming removed 5 bases from V and 14 bases from J, with 16 bases in between. The CDR3 consists of 12 residues. Germline loops: CDR1 MNHEY, CDR2 SMNVEV (reference sequence). The CDR3 DNA is TGTGCCAGCAGTCCGCCGGGTCCGATAGAGTTCTTC. Amino acid sequence: CASSPPGPIEFF.

The V gene is TRBV11-2, the J gene TRBJ2-5; 8 positions agree with TRBD2. The CDR3 spans 14 residues. V trimming: 2 bases; J trimming: 5 bases; junction bases outside the gene matches: 4. Germline assignment: CDR1 SGHAT and CDR2 FQNNGV. The CDR3 coding sequence is TGTGCCAGCAGCTTACTGACGGGGGGGGAGACCCAGTACTTC. Protein product: CASSLLTGGETQYF.

This clone was seen a handful of times. The chain recombines TRBV11-3 with TRBJ2-1, with 10 bases that match TRBD1. CDR3 length equals 14 residues. The germline CDR1 and CDR2 sequences are SGHNT and YENEEA. V lost 5 bases and J lost 7; bases outside the gene matches: 5. CDR3 region: CASSGRTGGNEQFF. The CDR3, as DNA: TGTGCCAGCAGCGGCCGGACAGGGGGTAATGAGCAGTTCTTC. The variable domain in full, with the rest retrieved from reference TRBV11-3 and TRBJ2-1, is EAGVVQSPRYKIIEKKQPVAFWCNPISGHNTLYWYLQNLGQGPELLIRYENEEAVDDSQLPKDRFSAERLKGVDSTLKIQPAELGDSAVYLCASSGRTGGNEQFFGPGTRLTVL.

This clone was seen a single time. The gene calls are TRBV9 and TRBJ2-5; no clear D. Germline V gives CDR1 SGDLS, CDR2 YYNGEE. The CDR3 covers 12 residues. The V end was cut by 2 bases, the J end by 2 bases, with 4 bases between. CDR3 in DNA: TGTGCCAGCAGCGTGAATCAAGAGACCCAGTACTTC. It yields the protein CASSVNQETQYF.

The chain couples TRBV6-2 or TRBV6-3 to TRBJ2-2, with D perhaps given as TRBD1 or TRBD2 (5 bases each). This CDR3 is 16 amino acids long. V was pared by 6 bases and J by 3 bases, with 17 bases between. Germline CDR1 reads MNHEY; CDR2 reads SVGEGT. The CDR3: CASSPSRGEDTGELFF. Here the CDR3 DNA reads TGTGCCAGCAGCCCTTCTCGGGGCGAAGACACCGGGGAGCTGTTTTTT.

J is TRBJ1-6 and V is TRBV14; D gene ambiguous. The CDR3 has 15 amino acids. V lost 1 base to trimming and J lost 7 bases, with 11 bases between them. Germline lookup yields CDR1 SGHDN and CDR2 FVKESK. The CDR3 protein is CASSQASWGNSPLHF. CDR3 in DNA: TGTGCCAGCAGCCAAGCGAGTTGGGGAAATTCACCCCTCCACTTT.

The V call is TRBV2, the J call TRBJ2-7; D unclear. This CDR3 is 13 amino acids long. Germline loops: CDR1 SNHLY, CDR2 FYNNEI. Trimming removed 0 bases from V and 7 bases from J, with 10 bases in between. The CDR3 region is CASSEALRSEQYF. Here the CDR3 DNA reads TGTGCCAGCAGTGAAGCGCTTCGGTCGGAGCAGTACTTC.

There are a few counts of this clone. The chain couples TRBV5-4 to TRBJ1-5; TRBD1 is a possible D gene (5 bases). V was trimmed by 0 bases and J by 2 bases, leaving 6 bases between them. Germline CDR1 and CDR2: SGHNT and YYREEE (reference sequence). CDR3 size: 14 residues. The CDR3 coding sequence is TGTGCCAGCAGCTTGGGAGGGGGCAATCAGCCCCAGCATTTT. Amino acid sequence: CASSLGGGNQPQHF. Combining the CDR3 with reference TRBV5-4 and TRBJ1-5 gives the whole variable domain ETGVTQSPTHLIKTRGQQVTLRCSSQSGHNTVSWYQQALGQGPQFIFQYYREEENGRGNFPPRFSGLQFPNYSSELNVNALELDDSALYLCASSLGGGNQPQHFGDGTRLSIL.

This sequence joins TRBV11-2 and TRBJ1-2; D is uncertain. Looked up from germline, CDR1 is SGHAT and CDR2 is FQNNGV. The CDR3 is made up of 18 amino acids. Trimming took 5 bases from V and 8 from J, leaving 30 bases between them. The CDR3: CASSTYSERRARYEGYTF. DNA of the CDR3: TGTGCCAGCAGCACGTATAGCGAACGACGGGCCCGCTATGAGGGCTACACCTTC.

Here the CDR3 reads CASSLEGSSYNSPLHF. The CDR3 DNA sequence: TGTGCCAGCAGCTTGGAGGGGAGCTCCTATAATTCACCCCTCCACTTT. V and J are TRBV5-8 and TRBJ1-6; D is perhaps TRBD1 (5 bases). Germline lookup yields CDR1 SGHTS and CDR2 YDEGEE. There are 16 residues in the CDR3. V was pared by 0 bases and J by 0 bases, with 7 bases between. Variable domain in full (rest from reference TRBV5-8 and TRBJ1-6): EAGVTQSPTHLIKTRGQQATLRCSPISGHTSVYWYQQALGLGLQFLLWYDEGEERNRGNFPPRFSGRQFPNYSSELNVNALELEDSALYLCASSLEGSSYNSPLHFGNGTRLTVT.

This CDR3 is CASSQYKQYEQYF. The CDR3 DNA sequence: TGTGCCAGCAGCCAATATAAACAGTACGAGCAGTACTTC. This sequence joins TRBV16 and TRBJ2-7; D gene uncertain. The V gene lost 1 base and the J gene lost 4 bases, with 8 bases spanning the gap. The CDR3 has 13 residues. CDR1 is KGHSY, CDR2 FQNENV, per germline.

This chain connects TRBV20-1 to TRBJ1-2; D gene uncertain. CDR1 is DFQATT and CDR2 is SNEGSKA in the germline V gene (reference sequence). CDR3 size: 11 residues. Deletions cut 3 bases from V and 9 bases from J, with 11 bases between. The CDR3 reads CSASREASYTF. In DNA form, the CDR3 reads TGCAGTGCTAGCCGCGAGGCGAGCTACACCTTC.

The J gene is TRBJ1-2, the V gene TRBV4-1; no definite D call. Germline values: CDR1 MGHRA, CDR2 YSYEKL. CDR3 size: 13 residues. Trimming took 6 bases from V and 2 from J, leaving 10 bases between them. The CDR3 coding sequence is TGCGCCAGCAGACCGACGGGGAACTATGGCTACACCTTC. Its protein is CASRPTGNYGYTF.

The chain links TRBV5-1 to TRBJ2-3, with D perhaps given as TRBD1 or TRBD2 (6 bases each). The CDR3 has 17 amino acids. V was shortened by 0 bases and J by 6 bases, with 20 bases between the two germline ends. Germline-derived CDR1 and CDR2 are SGHRS and YFSETQ. This CDR3 reads CASSLANGVGGLDTQYF. CDR3 DNA: TGCGCCAGCAGCTTGGCCAATGGGGTAGGGGGGTTGGATACGCAGTATTTT.

V usage is TRBV11-3 and J usage is TRBJ2-2; 8 bases line up with TRBD1. V was clipped by 7 bases and J by 1 base; unmatched bases: 5. CDR1 is SGHNT and CDR2 is YENEEA in the germline V gene. This CDR3 spans 15 amino acids. The CDR3 here is CASNSGQGNTGELFF. The CDR3 DNA is TGTGCCAGCAACAGCGGACAGGGGAACACCGGGGAGCTGTTTTTT. The variable domain in full, with the rest retrieved from reference TRBV11-3 and TRBJ2-2, is EAGVVQSPRYKIIEKKQPVAFWCNPISGHNTLYWYLQNLGQGPELLIRYENEEAVDDSQLPKDRFSAERLKGVDSTLKIQPAELGDSAVYLCASNSGQGNTGELFFGEGSRLTVL.

This chain links TRBV12-3 or TRBV12-4 with TRBJ1-2; D gene ambiguous. Between the trimmed V and J ends, which lost 1 base and 6 bases, there was a span of 9 bases. The CDR3 is made up of 13 amino acids. The CDR3 reads CASSLEPLNGYTF. The CDR3 nucleotides read TGTGCCAGCAGTTTAGAACCCCTCAATGGCTACACCTTC.

The chain combines TRBV9 with TRBJ2-1; 8 positions match TRBD2. Germline loops: CDR1 SGDLS, CDR2 YYNGEE. V shed 0 bases and J 5 bases; nucleotides not matched to a gene: 13. The CDR3 loop spans 18 amino acids. The CDR3 coding sequence is TGTGCCAGCAGCGTAGGGGCCGGAGGTAGCGGGGCCCACAATGAGCAGTTCTTC. Translated: CASSVGAGGSGAHNEQFF.

This rearrangement joins TRBV12-5 to TRBJ1-1; no firm D call. The V end was cut by 0 bases, the J end by 3 bases, with 14 bases between. Per the germline V gene, CDR1 is LGHNT and CDR2 is FRNRAP. This CDR3 spans 16 amino acids. The chain's CDR3 is CASGLVLSHGYTEAFF. The DNA of the CDR3 is TGTGCTAGTGGTTTGGTACTGTCGCACGGCTACACTGAAGCTTTCTTT.

The chain has TRBV9 and TRBJ2-2; possible D gene TRBD1, 6 bases. This CDR3 has 16 amino acids. V was clipped by 3 bases and J by 4 bases, with 16 bases between them. The germline CDR1 and CDR2 sequences are SGDLS and YYNGEE. Here the CDR3 DNA reads TGTGCCAGCAGCGCCGGGCCTGGGGGCCCCACCGGGGAGCTGTTTTTT. This codes for CASSAGPGGPTGELFF.

This rearrangement joins TRBV9 to TRBJ1-2; tentatively, D is TRBD1 (5 bases). V lost 4 bases, J lost 3 bases, and 16 bases lay in between. CDR3 length equals 15 residues. Per germline, CDR1 SGDLS and CDR2 YYNGEE. The CDR3 spells CASSRTTPSDYGYTF. CDR3 nucleotides: TGTGCCAGCAGCCGGACAACCCCGAGCGACTATGGCTACACCTTC. Based on the CDR3 plus reference TRBV9 and TRBJ1-2, the full variable domain is DSGVTQTPKHLITATGQRVTLRCSPRSGDLSVYWYQQSLDQGLQFLIQYYNGEERAKGNILERFSAQQFPDLHSELNLSSLELGDSALYFCASSRTTPSDYGYTFGSGTRLTVV.

The chain links TRBV9 to TRBJ2-1, with 7 nucleotides matching TRBD2. Germline values: CDR1 SGDLS, CDR2 YYNGEE. The CDR3 sequence is 17 residues long. The J segment lost 4 bases and the V segment lost 4 bases, leaving 14 bases of the junction unmatched. CDR3 amino acids: CASSPRTGLVLYNEQFF. Here the CDR3 DNA reads TGTGCCAGCAGCCCACGAACCGGACTAGTCCTGTACAATGAGCAGTTCTTC.